The 27 T cell receptor beta chains below were found in one sample sequenced in a study of blood T cell repertoires in COVID-19. Generated by immunoSEQ multiplex PCR, the TCRdb table keeps only in-frame clones and is missing some. The table records approximately 180,000 clones, roughly 87% of them present only once. The sequenced sample was PBMCs or T cells enriched from blood (not recorded which). The source of these receptors is a woman in her 40s with acute COVID-19.

This clone was seen just once. This sequence joins TRBV7-2 and TRBJ2-2, with D maybe TRBD1 (6 bases). V was pared by 5 bases and J by 4 bases, with 14 bases between. The CDR3 length is 15 residues. Germline CDR1 reads SGHTA; CDR2 reads FQGNSA. CDR3 sequence: CASSPTRQVTGELFF. The DNA of the CDR3 is TGTGCCAGCAGCCCAACAAGACAGGTCACCGGGGAGCTGTTTTTT.

The chain employs TRBV18 and TRBJ1-1, with 7 bases fitting TRBD1. Germline V lookup: CDR1 KGHSH, CDR2 LQKENI. CDR3 length: 14 residues. Germline trimming cut 5 bases from V and 6 bases from J; bases unmatched to any gene: 9. In nucleotides, the CDR3 is TGTGCCAGCTCATCTCAGGGGGGAGGCGCTGAAGCTTTCTTT. This sequence encodes CASSSQGGGAEAFF.

This chain links TRBV5-6 with TRBJ1-1; 8 bases fit TRBD1. The CDR3 consists of 13 residues. J lost 4 bases, V lost 2 bases, and 1 base had no gene match. Looked up from germline, CDR1 is SGHDT and CDR2 is YYEEEE. This CDR3 reads CASSFTGGTEAFF. CDR3 nucleotides: TGTGCCAGCAGCTTTACAGGGGGCACTGAAGCTTTCTTT.

The V and J genes are TRBV27 and TRBJ2-7; 9 nucleotides line up with TRBD1. The germline V gene encodes CDR1 MNHEY and CDR2 SMNVEV (reference sequence). Unmatched junction bases numbered 15, after V lost 6 bases and J lost 6 bases. This CDR3 comprises 16 residues. CDR3 DNA sequence: TGTGCCAGCAGCCCTTATGGGGGACAGGGCCCCTCCGAGCAGTACTTC. It is translated as CASSPYGGQGPSEQYF.

This chain connects TRBV28 to TRBJ1-5; no definite D call. This CDR3 is built from 14 residues. The V gene lost 2 bases and the J gene lost 3 bases, with 8 bases spanning the gap. Germline-derived CDR1 and CDR2 are MDHEN and SYDVKM. DNA for the CDR3: TGTGCCAGCAGTTTACGACTGGACAATCAGCCCCAGCATTTT. This translates into CASSLRLDNQPQHF.

This sequence joins TRBV6-5 and TRBJ1-4; D may be TRBD1 (5 bases). V was clipped by 2 bases and J by 8 bases, with 9 bases between them. Germline V gives CDR1 MNHEY, CDR2 SVGAGI. This CDR3 is built from 13 residues. The CDR3 DNA reads TGTGCCAGCAGTTACAGGGGAGGGGAAAAACTGTTTTTT. Amino acids: CASSYRGGEKLFF.

The chain employs TRBV19 and TRBJ2-7, with 12 bases matching TRBD2. This CDR3 has 17 amino acids. V shed 5 bases and J 2 bases; nucleotides not matched to a gene: 10. Germline CDR1 and CDR2: LNHDA and SQIVND (reference sequence). The CDR3 here is CASSFGLAGRHTYEQYF. The CDR3 nucleotides read TGTGCCAGTAGTTTCGGACTAGCGGGGAGACATACCTACGAGCAGTACTTC.

V is TRBV27 and J is TRBJ2-7; TRBD2 agrees at 7 bases. Per the germline V gene, CDR1 is MNHEY and CDR2 is SMNVEV (reference sequence). The CDR3 length is 15 residues. After removal of 2 bases from V and 3 bases from J, the junction contained 7 bases not matched to a gene. The CDR3 here is CASSLREGTVYEQYF. The CDR3 DNA reads as TGTGCCAGCAGTTTAAGGGAGGGGACGGTCTACGAGCAGTACTTC.

V usage is TRBV4-3 and J usage is TRBJ2-7; the D gene is possibly TRBD2 (6 bases). CDR1 is LGHNA and CDR2 is YSLEER in the germline V gene. Trimming shortened V by 1 base and J by 4 bases, and 14 bases separated the two germline ends. This CDR3 spans 15 amino acids. In DNA form, the CDR3 reads TGCGCCAGCAGCCAAGCGCCGGGCGCGGGATACGAGCAGTACTTC. Translation gives CASSQAPGAGYEQYF.

The rearrangement links TRBV7-3 to TRBJ2-1; TRBD2 matches at 10 bases. The CDR3 loop spans 15 amino acids. Germline lookup yields CDR1 SGHTA and CDR2 FQGTGA. With V trimmed by 3 bases and J by 6 bases, 5 bases remained unmatched. The CDR3 nucleotides are TGTGCCAGCAGCTTTTCTAGCGGGAGCACCAATGAGCAGTTCTTC. Encoded protein: CASSFSSGSTNEQFF.

The gene calls are TRBV11-2 and TRBJ1-3; D remains ambiguous. The CDR3 sequence is 15 residues long. V dropped 7 bases and J dropped 0 bases, with 13 bases sitting between them. Germline CDR1 is SGHAT and CDR2 is FQNNGV. The CDR3 sequence: CASTVTAVSGNTIYF. Here the CDR3 DNA reads TGTGCCAGCACCGTCACAGCTGTCTCTGGAAACACCATATATTTT.

This chain uses TRBV19 with TRBJ2-7; D gene unclear. CDR3 size: 12 residues. Germline CDR1 reads LNHDA; CDR2 reads SQIVND (reference sequence). The V gene lost 6 bases and the J gene lost 2 bases, with 8 bases spanning the gap. The CDR3 protein is CASRGPTYEQYF. CDR3 nucleotides: TGTGCCAGTAGGGGCCCTACCTACGAGCAGTACTTC.

The chain carries TRBV19 and TRBJ1-5; D not certain. The CDR3 has 14 amino acids. From germline, CDR1 is LNHDA and CDR2 SQIVND (reference sequence). V was cut by 4 bases and J by 5 bases, with 12 bases left in between. The CDR3 DNA sequence: TGTGCCAGTAGTAAGGCCGGGTGGGATCAGCCCCAGCATTTT. Translated: CASSKAGWDQPQHF. Supplemented by reference TRBV19 and TRBJ1-5, the full variable domain reads DGGITQSPKYLFRKEGQNVTLSCEQNLNHDAMYWYRQDPGQGLRLIYYSQIVNDFQKGDIAEGYSVSREKKESFPLTVTSAQKNPTAFYLCASSKAGWDQPQHFGDGTRLSIL.

The chain couples TRBV6-5 to TRBJ1-5; 7 bases fit TRBD1. J gave up 2 bases and V 5 bases, and 3 bases lay outside the gene matches. This CDR3 is 14 amino acids long. Germline assignment: CDR1 MNHEY and CDR2 SVGAGI. The CDR3 loop reads CASSPGQGNQPQHF. CDR3 DNA sequence: TGTGCCAGCAGTCCCGGACAGGGCAATCAGCCCCAGCATTTT.

V and J are TRBV10-3 and TRBJ1-1; no definite D call. The CDR3 has 11 amino acids. V gave up 5 bases and J gave up 7 bases, with 8 bases separating them. The germline V gene encodes CDR1 ENHRY and CDR2 SYGVKD. For the CDR3, the DNA is TGTGCCATCAGTAACGGGTTTGAAGCTTTCTTT. This gives the protein CAISNGFEAFF.

The rearrangement links TRBV3-1 (or the pseudogene TRBV3-2) to TRBJ2-1; no definite D call. The CDR3 consists of 17 residues. Looked up from germline, CDR1 is LGHDT and CDR2 is YNNKEL (reference sequence). The V end lost 1 base, the J end lost 0 bases, and 13 bases lay between the germline ends. The CDR3: CASSQVKSLSSYNEQFF. CDR3 DNA sequence: TGTGCCAGCAGCCAAGTAAAAAGCCTGAGCTCCTACAATGAGCAGTTCTTC.

The chain has TRBV3-1 (or the pseudogene TRBV3-2) and TRBJ2-5, with D possibly being TRBD2 (5 bases). The ends were cut back, 2 bases at V and 1 base at J, with 11 bases in the middle. This CDR3 has 15 amino acids. Germline CDR1 LGHDT, CDR2 YNNKEL (reference sequence). The CDR3, as DNA: TGTGCCAGCAGCCAACGAGGGAGCCTCCAAGAGACCCAGTACTTC. Translating it yields CASSQRGSLQETQYF.

The gene calls are TRBV6-1 and TRBJ2-7; D possibly corresponds to TRBD2 (5 bases). This CDR3 region has 20 residues. Germline lookup yields CDR1 MNHNS and CDR2 SASEGT. With 4 bases removed from V and 5 bases from J, the gap between germline ends came to 33 bases. The DNA for the CDR3 is TGTGCCAGCAGTGCCGACCTTACAAATTCGCCGGGATCCAAGGGAAACGAGCAGTACTTC. Translation gives CASSADLTNSPGSKGNEQYF.

Concerning this clone itself: Other DNA sequences from this sample encode an identical CDR3 as well. This sequence joins TRBV15 and TRBJ2-5; D is ambiguous. V lost 0 bases and J 3 bases, leaving 8 bases between the germline ends. In germline, CDR1 is LNHNV, CDR2 YYDKDF (reference sequence). This CDR3 has 14 residues. This chain's CDR3 is CATSRDRGKETQYF. The CDR3, as DNA: TGTGCCACCAGCAGAGATCGCGGTAAAGAGACCCAGTACTTC.

The J gene is TRBJ2-7, the V gene TRBV5-4; maybe TRBD1 (6 bases). The V gene lost 4 bases and the J gene lost 0 bases, with 14 bases spanning the gap. This CDR3 is built from 15 residues. The germline V gene encodes CDR1 SGHNT and CDR2 YYREEE (reference sequence). In nucleotides, the CDR3 is TGTGCCAGCAGCCGACCGGGACATAACTCCTACGAGCAGTACTTC. It yields the protein CASSRPGHNSYEQYF.

V gene TRBV2 combines with J gene TRBJ1-5; perhaps TRBD1 as D (5 bases). Trimming took 10 bases from V and 0 from J, leaving 13 bases between them. This CDR3 is built from 14 residues. CDR1 SNHLY and CDR2 FYNNEI come from the germline V gene. The chain's CDR3 is CATSDTVSNQPQHF. The CDR3 coding sequence is TGTGCCACCTCGGACACCGTTAGCAATCAGCCCCAGCATTTT. Filled out from reference TRBV2 and TRBJ1-5, the complete variable domain reads EPEVTQTPSHQVTQMGQEVILRCVPISNHLYFYWYRQILGQKVEFLVSFYNNEISEKSEIFDDQFSVERPDGSNFTLKIRSTKLEDSAMYFCATSDTVSNQPQHFGDGTRLSIL.

The rearrangement uses TRBV6-5 and TRBJ1-2; 7 bases are shared with TRBD1. Per germline, CDR1 MNHEY and CDR2 SVGAGI. The CDR3 runs 14 residues. Germline trimming cut 6 bases from V and 8 bases from J; bases unmatched to any gene: 12. In DNA form, the CDR3 reads TGTGCCAGCAGGCCCCAGGGGGAGGAATCGGGCTACACCTTC. Encoded protein: CASRPQGEESGYTF.

This clone showed up just a few times. The V and J genes are TRBV3-1 (or the pseudogene TRBV3-2) and TRBJ1-2; D is ambiguous. Trimming cost V 2 bases and J 8 bases, with 9 bases left between them. CDR3 length: 12 amino acids. Germline loops: CDR1 LGHDT, CDR2 YNNKEL (reference sequence). The CDR3 reads CASSQRAGGYTF. In DNA form, the CDR3 reads TGTGCCAGCAGCCAAAGGGCGGGGGGCTACACCTTC.

This chain joins TRBV14 and TRBJ2-3, with TRBD2 as a possible D gene (5 bases). Per germline, CDR1 SGHDN and CDR2 FVKESK. This CDR3 is 14 amino acids long. The V and J ends lost 4 bases and 0 bases respectively, with 8 bases between them. The CDR3 here is CASSLSVSTDTQYF. As DNA, the CDR3 is TGTGCCAGCAGCCTTAGCGTAAGCACAGATACGCAGTATTTT.

J is TRBJ2-3 and V is TRBV5-6; 9 nucleotides align to TRBD2. In germline, CDR1 is SGHDT, CDR2 YYEEEE. This CDR3 contains 16 residues. V lost 2 bases, J lost 4 bases, and 8 bases stayed unmatched. The CDR3 sequence: CASSLQVAGDADTQYF. The CDR3 DNA sequence: TGTGCCAGCAGCTTACAGGTAGCGGGGGACGCAGATACGCAGTATTTT.

CDR3 amino acids: CASSEWTGPSSYNSPLHF. DNA of the CDR3: TGTGCCAGCAGTGAATGGACAGGGCCTTCCTCCTATAATTCACCCCTCCACTTT. The chain carries TRBV2 and TRBJ1-6; the match to TRBD1 covers 8 bases. Germline trimming cut 2 bases from V and 0 bases from J; bases unmatched to any gene: 6. This CDR3 spans 18 amino acids. Germline V gene sequence: CDR1 SNHLY, CDR2 FYNNEI.

The V gene is TRBV2, the J gene TRBJ2-7, with 7 bases lining up with TRBD1. The CDR3 has 14 amino acids. The V segment lost 5 bases and the J segment 0 bases; nucleotides outside the gene matches: 4. CDR1 SNHLY and CDR2 FYNNEI come from the germline V gene. This chain's CDR3 is CASSFDRDSYEQYF. CDR3 bases: TGTGCCAGCAGTTTCGACAGGGACTCCTACGAGCAGTACTTC.